This TCR beta chain was observed in a study of cytomegalovirus exposure and HLA in healthy donors. Across the study: Out of about 360 genotyped donors, 81% belonged to the Caucasian-associated ancestry cluster.

Amplification used 60 Vbeta primers and 13 Jbeta primers. Original handling: As a later analysis found, there were 78 million or so unique TCR beta chains, of which roughly 11 million were shared. Assay: immunoSEQ multiplex PCR; the TCRdb copy retains only in-frame clones and omits some. Clone size and V and J calls were adopted from that table, with D and trimming inferred from the DNA. The sample carries over 150,000 clones, 70% to 80% recorded once. Concerning this clone itself: Its antigen is unknown.

Study findings and constraints: The study listed approximately 160 cytomegalovirus-associated TCR beta chains. Most subjects' HLA-A and HLA-B alleles were reportedly predicted from TCR beta sequences.

Material for sequencing was PBMCs. The TCR was taken from a man younger than 40 in good health and CMV-seropositive.

CDR3 nucleotide sequence: TGTGCCAGCAGAATCGACAGGGCGCAAGAGACCCAGTACTTC. Residues: CASRIDRAQETQYF. The chain couples TRBV6-1 to TRBJ2-5; 7 bases fit TRBD1. Germline V gives CDR1 MNHNS, CDR2 SASEGT. J gave up 2 bases and V 6 bases, and 6 bases lay outside the gene matches. The CDR3 runs to 14 residues.